This T cell receptor beta chain was obtained from a study of TIL therapy for anti-PD-1-resistant metastatic lung cancer. As for the study in general: Median patient age was 54, ranging roughly 38-75 years. Most patients had lung adenocarcinoma.

About this clone: Its specificity is unknown.

Sequencing used immunoSEQ v3. Each library reached some 2 million read pairs, or about 5-6.5 million at deep level. Measured with immunoSEQ multiplex PCR; TCRdb has only the in-frame clones, and not every one. The data show approximately 95,000 clones, about 71% seen once. The CDR3 runs to 12 residues. CDR1 GTSNPN and CDR2 SVGIG come from the germline V gene (reference sequence). Trimming removed 2 bases at V and 3 bases at J, with 5 bases between. Study-wide findings and caveats: Compared with baseline intratumoral T cells, expanded TIL cultures were more clonal and less diverse (approximately 6.4% vs 31%).

Time point denoted: pre-treatment sample, taken before nivolumab and TIL therapy. Most excised metastases sampled were pleural nodules or supraclavicular lymph nodes. Sequenced material: tumor tissue, taken at baseline. The rearrangement links TRBV30 to TRBJ1-3, with D unclear. The receptor was isolated from a person aged 25 to 85 with non-small cell lung cancer. The CDR3 loop is CAWSPYGNTIYF. For the CDR3, the DNA is TGTGCCTGGAGTCCCTATGGAAACACCATATATTTT.